A selection of T cell receptor beta chains follows, all from one sample in a study of shared clonotypes between healthy human individuals. Method: immunoSEQ multiplex PCR; TCRdb's copy keeps in-frame clones and lacks some. The table has 2,500,000 or so clones, approximately 92% seen once; the top ten hold over 0.12%. Sequenced sample: naive CD4+ T cells sorted from blood. These receptor sequences come from a man aged 18 to 29 in good health. Each CDR3 is given with its conserved first and last residue. The D gene is left open where the match is weak. Part of the rows lack a size; the others show once, few, many or a class for expanded clones.

TRBV5-1	.	TRBJ1-6	.	TGCGCCAGCAGCGCCGACCCCCCAGGAAGCTCCTATAATTCACCCCTCCACTTT	CASSADPPGSSYNSPLHF
TRBV19	TRBD1	TRBJ2-7	.	TGTGCCAGTAGCCGACAGGGGGCTAAGGACGAGCAGTACTTC	CASSRQGAKDEQYF
TRBV4-2	TRBD1	TRBJ2-5	.	TGTGCCAGCAGCCAAGTCAGGGGGCGCGGGGAGACCCAGTACTTC	CASSQVRGRGETQYF
TRBV5-1	TRBD1	TRBJ1-4	.	TGCGCCAGCAGCGAGGGACAGGCTAATGAAAAACTGTTTTTT	CASSEGQANEKLFF
TRBV28	.	TRBJ1-4	.	TGTGCCAGCAGTGGGGGCGTGGGGGAAAAACTGTTTTTT	CASSGGVGEKLFF
TRBV18	TRBD1	TRBJ2-2	.	TGTGCCAGCTCATTACAGGGGAGTACGAACACCGGGGAGCTGTTTTTT	CASSLQGSTNTGELFF
TRBV29-1	.	TRBJ1-1	.	TGCAGCGTTGAAATAATGGGCACTGAAGCTTTCTTT	CSVEIMGTEAFF
TRBV4-1	TRBD1	TRBJ2-5	.	TGCGCCAGCAGCCAAGCCTGGGACAGGAAAGAGACCCAGTACTTC	CASSQAWDRKETQYF
TRBV7-2	.	TRBJ1-1	.	TGTGCCAGCAGCTTACGCGCAAACACTGAAGCTTTCTTT	CASSLRANTEAFF
TRBV6-1	TRBD1	TRBJ1-1	.	TGTGCCAGCAGCGCAGGGGGCGGGGGCGCTTTCTTT	CASSAGGGGAFF
TRBV4-2	.	TRBJ2-3	.	TGTGCCAGCAGCCTGGGACTCACGATGATAGATACGCAGTATTTT	CASSLGLTMIDTQYF
TRBV7-2	.	TRBJ2-3	once	TGTGCCAGCAGCACAAACTCCGCCCCAGATACGCAGTATTTT	CASSTNSAPDTQYF
TRBV11-2	.	TRBJ1-2	.	TGTGCCAGCAGCTCCTCCAGAAACTATGGCTACACCTTC	CASSSSRNYGYTF
TRBV5-1	.	TRBJ1-6	few	TGCGCCAGCAGCTTGCCAGGGCCAAGCTCCTATAATTCACCCCTCCACTTT	CASSLPGPSSYNSPLHF
TRBV7-9	TRBD2	TRBJ2-7	.	TGTGCCAGCAGCCCCCGGGGGGGTCTAGCGGGAAACTCCTACGAGCAGTACTTC	CASSPRGGLAGNSYEQYF
TRBV5-6	TRBD1	TRBJ1-1	.	TGTGCCAGCAGACGGGACAGGGTGAACACTGAAGCTTTCTTT	CASRRDRVNTEAFF
TRBV28	TRBD2	TRBJ2-1	once	TGTGCCAGCAGTTTAGGGGGACTAGCGGCTTACAATGAGCAGTTCTTC	CASSLGGLAAYNEQFF
TRBV7-9	TRBD1	TRBJ2-7	.	TGTGCCAGCAGCTCCGGGACAGGGTGGTACGAGCAGTACTTC	CASSSGTGWYEQYF
TRBV19	.	TRBJ2-5	.	TGTGCCAGTAGGGGGGAGCCCGTCAGGGAGACCCAGTACTTC	CASRGEPVRETQYF
TRBV11-2	.	TRBJ2-3	.	TGTGCCAGCAGCTTAACAGGGGGACTATATTCAAGCACAGATACGCAGTATTTT	CASSLTGGLYSSTDTQYF
TRBV5-6	.	TRBJ1-2	.	TGTGCCAGCAGGTTGGAAGGGGGTGGCTACACCTTC	CASRLEGGGYTF
TRBV12-5	.	TRBJ1-6	once	TGTGCTAGTGGCTACGTTCAGGGGAGCTCCTATAATTCACCCCTCCACTTT	CASGYVQGSSYNSPLHF
TRBV6-1	TRBD2	TRBJ2-3	.	TGTGCCAGCAGTCCGGGACTAGCGGGATTGGATACGCAGTATTTT	CASSPGLAGLDTQYF
TRBV7-9	TRBD1	TRBJ1-2	.	TGTGCCAGCAGCACCCGGGACAGTGCTAACTATGGCTACACCTTC	CASSTRDSANYGYTF
TRBV18	TRBD1	TRBJ1-5	.	TGTGCCAGCTCACAGAGACAGGGAAGAGGACCGGGGGATCAGCCCCAGCATTTT	CASSQRQGRGPGDQPQHF
TRBV5-1	TRBD1	TRBJ2-5	.	TGCGCCAGCAGCTTGGGGTACAGGGGAGAGACCCAGTACTTC	CASSLGYRGETQYF